This T cell receptor beta chain was identified in a study of control samples from healthy donors and cancer patients. This clone was detected only a few times. This table comes from immunoSEQ multiplex PCR, and its TCRdb copy is limited to in-frame clones, with some not included. This sample has approximately 150,000 clones, with 95% to 96% found just once. The source is a woman aged 25 to 45 in good health. The specimen sequenced was blood.

This chain's CDR3 is CASSIRTDRYGYTF. The CDR3, as DNA: TGTGCCAGTAGTATTAGGACGGACCGATATGGCTACACCTTC. The chain carries TRBV19 and TRBJ1-2; D is unclear. Trimming stripped 3 bases from V and 5 bases from J, with 13 bases between. Germline V gene sequence: CDR1 LNHDA, CDR2 SQIVND (reference sequence). The CDR3 consists of 14 residues.